Sequencing of this T cell receptor (beta chain) was carried out in a study of glioma-infiltrating T cells. Using RNA template, CDR3s of TCR alpha and beta were amplified with iRepertoire arm-PCR. Input was about 100-450 ng of tissue mRNA or PBMC total RNA. TCRdb used MiXCR to reprocess the multiplex PCR reads, holding one entry per CDR3 protein. The table shows 150,000 to 200,000 distinct CDR3 sequences, with more than 35% occurring only once. This clonotype has a handful of counts. The antigen is undetermined. V lost 6 bases and J lost 5; bases outside the gene matches: 16. CDR3 length: 18 amino acids. Study-level points and caveats: Non-neoplastic patients had below-expected tissue-blood divergence, while all gliomas exceeded expectation.

This TCR derives from a human donor with low-grade glioma or glioblastoma, undergoing nonglioma brain surgery, or in good health (not recorded which). Sequencing was done on a sample of glioma tissue, nonneoplastic brain tissue, or PBMCs (not recorded which). The chain uses TRBV12-3 or TRBV12-4 and TRBJ2-5; 12 bases fit TRBD1. DNA for the CDR3: TGTGCCAGCAGCCAGGGACAGGGGGCCCCAGCGTACTTTGAGACCCAGTACTTC. It codes for CASSQGQGAPAYFETQYF.